This TCR beta chain was recorded in a study of cytomegalovirus exposure and HLA in healthy donors. A remark on this clone: As yet, its antigen is unknown.

This CDR3 region has 15 residues. The V gene's germline CDR1 is SGHAT and CDR2 FQNNGV. After removal of 8 bases from V and 12 bases from J, the junction contained 10 bases not matched to a gene. 13 Jbeta primers and 60 Vbeta primers were used for the PCR. This table comes from immunoSEQ multiplex PCR, and its TCRdb copy is limited to in-frame clones, with some not included. This listing includes around 140,000 clones. Points from the study as a whole: In a later analysis, across HLA loci, associated TCR counts were highest for DRB1, lowest for HLA-C. According to an earlier analysis, most TCR beta V segments yielded productive rearrangements about 90% or about 30% of the time. Associated with cytomegalovirus, according to the listing, were around 170 TCR beta chains.

This chain connects TRBV11-2 to TRBJ2-1; 16 bases align to TRBD2. Specimen: PBMCs. The sequence derives from a man aged 18 to 35 in good health and CMV-seronegative. CDR3 in DNA: TGTGCCAGCGGTACTGGGACTAGCGGGGGGGCAGGGCAGTTCTTC. Translation gives CASGTGTSGGAGQFF.